There are many counts of the clone carrying this T cell receptor (beta chain). Its specificity is not known. The data were obtained in a study of Graves' ophthalmopathy and Graves' hyperthyroidism. The TCR beta CDR3 regions underwent amplification from RNA transcripts. RT-PCR in the first round used HTBI primers; a second-round multiplex PCR followed. TCRdb used MiXCR to reprocess the multiplex PCR reads, holding one entry per CDR3 protein. Counted here are 360,000 or so distinct CDR3 sequences, around 20% occurring once; the ten biggest clones make up about 1.4%. Germline CDR1 and CDR2: GTSNPN and SVGIG (reference sequence). Between the trimmed V and J ends, which lost 2 bases and 7 bases, there was a span of 9 bases. The CDR3 has 12 amino acids. Ophthalmopathy cases showed moderate-to-severe activity, scoring CAS ≥3 and NOSPECS ≥4, with duration under 3 months. Among the exclusions were patients with other autoimmune diseases, uncontrolled infections, pregnancy or lactation.

Findings and caveats of the study: Sensitivity reached about 70% and specificity 72.22% when the model predicted ophthalmopathy progression. A classifier, a 13-signature model, separated ophthalmopathy from stable hyperthyroidism with around 88% sensitivity and roughly 80% specificity.

The sequenced sample was peripheral blood. This sequence joins TRBV30 and TRBJ1-5; no reliable D call. The source of this sequence is a young woman with Graves' ophthalmopathy. Here the CDR3 DNA reads TGTGCCTGGAGTACGGTCGAACAGCCCCAGCATTTT. Residues: CAWSTVEQPQHF. Variable domain in full (rest from reference TRBV30 and TRBJ1-5): SQTIHQWPATLVQPVGSPLSLECTVEGTSNPNLYWYRQAAGRGLQLLFYSVGIGQISSEVPQNLSASRPQDRQFILSSKKLLLSDSGFYLCAWSTVEQPQHFGDGTRLSIL.